The 23 T cell receptor beta chains given below trace back to one sample, sequenced in a study of shared clonotypes between healthy human individuals. Selected positively for CCR7 and CD45RO-negative, naive CD8 cells excluded terminally differentiated effector memory CD45RA+ cells. Profiled with immunoSEQ multiplex PCR; TCRdb holds only in-frame clones, not every one. The table records about 2 million clones, about 95% of them present only once. Sequenced sample: naive CD8+ T cells sorted from blood. All receptors derive from a man aged 18 to 30 in good health.

The chain couples TRBV7-9 to TRBJ2-1; possibly TRBD2 for D (5 bases). CDR1 is SEHNR, CDR2 FQNEAQ, per germline (reference sequence). Trimming removed 5 bases from V and 10 bases from J, with 21 bases in between. This CDR3 is 15 amino acids long. CDR3 bases: TGTGCCAGCAGCCCACCTAGCCGCCCACTGGGGGAGCAGTTCTTC. As protein: CASSPPSRPLGEQFF. The full variable domain, completed using reference TRBV7-9 and TRBJ2-1, is DTGVSQNPRHKITKRGQNVTFRCDPISEHNRLYWYRQTLGQGPEFLTYFQNEAQLEKSRLLSDRFSAERPKGSFSTLEIQRTEQGDSAMYLCASSPPSRPLGEQFFGPGTRLTVL.

As regards this clone: The same CDR3 also results from other DNA sequences found in this sample. The chain combines TRBV6-5 with TRBJ1-1; D is perhaps TRBD1 (6 bases). This CDR3 is built from 14 residues. CDR1 is MNHEY, CDR2 SVGAGI, per germline. The V and J ends lost 5 bases and 0 bases respectively, with 10 bases between them. The CDR3 here is CASSLQGMNTEAFF. CDR3 bases: TGTGCCAGCAGTCTACAGGGTATGAACACTGAAGCTTTCTTT.

The chain carries TRBV27 and TRBJ2-7, with 7 positions matching TRBD2. This CDR3 region has 13 residues. Per germline, CDR1 MNHEY and CDR2 SMNVEV (reference sequence). Losses at the gene ends were 3 bases for V and 5 bases for J; bases not matched to a gene: 4. CDR3 amino acids: CASSFGRENEQYF. CDR3 coding DNA: TGTGCCAGCAGTTTTGGGCGGGAGAACGAGCAGTACTTC.

This chain uses TRBV7-9 with TRBJ2-7; D unclear. CDR1 and CDR2 from the germline V gene are SEHNR and FQNEAQ (reference sequence). V lost 4 bases and J 6 bases, leaving 10 bases between the germline ends. The CDR3 is made up of 12 amino acids. The CDR3 bases are TGTGCCAGCAGCTACAAGGGAAGCGAGCAGTACTTC. It encodes CASSYKGSEQYF.

The CDR3 DNA sequence: TGTGCCAGCAGTGAACAAGGAGCGGAAGAGACCCAGTACTTC. Protein sequence: CASSEQGAEETQYF. The V and J genes are TRBV2 and TRBJ2-5; a possible D gene is TRBD2 (5 bases). Germline-derived CDR1 and CDR2 are SNHLY and FYNNEI. The length of the CDR3 is 14 residues. The V end was cut by 2 bases, the J end by 3 bases, with 10 bases between. Full variable domain (missing parts from reference TRBV2 and TRBJ2-5): EPEVTQTPSHQVTQMGQEVILRCVPISNHLYFYWYRQILGQKVEFLVSFYNNEISEKSEIFDDQFSVERPDGSNFTLKIRSTKLEDSAMYFCASSEQGAEETQYFGPGTRLLVL.

V gene TRBV9 combines with J gene TRBJ2-7, with 7 bases lining up with TRBD1. CDR1 is SGDLS, CDR2 YYNGEE, per germline. The ends lost 4 bases at V and 5 bases at J; junction bases unmatched: 6. CDR3 size: 13 residues. CDR3 residues: CASSPGTVDEQYF. In nucleotides, the CDR3 is TGTGCCAGCAGCCCAGGGACAGTCGACGAGCAGTACTTC.

The chain joins TRBV7-8 to TRBJ2-2; 8 bases line up with TRBD2. The ends lost 0 bases at V and 0 bases at J; junction bases unmatched: 3. This CDR3 region has 17 residues. From germline, CDR1 is SGHVS and CDR2 FQNEAQ. The CDR3 spells CASSLAGAGANTGELFF. CDR3 DNA sequence: TGTGCCAGCAGCTTAGCGGGAGCGGGGGCGAACACCGGGGAGCTGTTTTTT.

CDR3 residues: CASRFRQGGENNQPQHF. The CDR3 bases are TGTGCAAGTCGCTTCCGACAGGGTGGGGAAAACAATCAGCCCCAGCATTTT. V usage is TRBV12-2 and J usage is TRBJ1-5; the table's D call of TRBD1 was not tested on the DNA. TRBV12-2 is a pseudogene segment. CDR3 size: 17 residues.

The chain uses TRBV6-5 and TRBJ1-6; perhaps TRBD1 as D (5 bases). V lost 7 bases to trimming and J lost 7 bases, with 14 bases between them. Germline CDR1 MNHEY, CDR2 SVGAGI. CDR3 length: 14 amino acids. The CDR3 DNA reads TGTGCCAGCACTCCCATAAGGGGAAATTCACCCCTCCACTTT. Amino acids: CASTPIRGNSPLHF.

The gene calls are TRBV5-6 and TRBJ2-7; 8 positions agree with TRBD1. V gave up 6 bases and J gave up 5 bases; unmatched junction bases: 13. The CDR3 length is 15 residues. CDR1 and CDR2 (germline): SGHDT, YYEEEE. In DNA form, the CDR3 reads TGTGCCAGCAACGTACTGAGGACAGGGATCAACGAGCAGTACTTC. Its translation: CASNVLRTGINEQYF.

This clone was observed a single time. J is TRBJ1-2 and V is TRBV9; 8 nucleotides align to TRBD1. The J segment lost 5 bases and the V segment lost 3 bases, leaving 6 bases of the junction unmatched. This CDR3 is built from 14 residues. The germline V gene has CDR1 SGDLS and CDR2 YYNGEE. CDR3 region: CASSEAGGSYGYTF. The CDR3 coding sequence is TGTGCCAGCAGCGAAGCAGGGGGCAGTTATGGCTACACCTTC. The variable domain in full, with the rest retrieved from reference TRBV9 and TRBJ1-2, is DSGVTQTPKHLITATGQRVTLRCSPRSGDLSVYWYQQSLDQGLQFLIQYYNGEERAKGNILERFSAQQFPDLHSELNLSSLELGDSALYFCASSEAGGSYGYTFGSGTRLTVV.

The chain recombines TRBV6-5 with TRBJ2-7, with D tentatively TRBD1 (6 bases). The CDR3 is 15 residues long. Trimming cost V 6 bases and J 2 bases, with 17 bases left between them. Per the germline V gene, CDR1 is MNHEY and CDR2 is SVGAGI. The CDR3 here is CASSLTQGRPYEQYF. The CDR3 nucleotides are TGTGCCAGCAGCTTGACTCAGGGGCGACCCTACGAGCAGTACTTC.

This chain uses TRBV27 with TRBJ1-4; 8 nucleotides align to TRBD1. Germline V CDR1 and CDR2: MNHEY, SMNVEV (reference sequence). V was clipped by 4 bases and J by 6 bases; unmatched bases: 4. The CDR3 has 14 amino acids. The CDR3 DNA follows: TGTGCCAGCAGTTCAGGGGGCATTTATGAAAAACTGTTTTTT. It yields the protein CASSSGGIYEKLFF.

The gene calls are TRBV19 and TRBJ2-7, with D possibly being TRBD2 (5 bases). The ends were cut back, 8 bases at V and 4 bases at J, with 9 bases in the middle. Germline loops: CDR1 LNHDA, CDR2 SQIVND (reference sequence). This CDR3 comprises 11 residues. CDR3 bases: TGTGCCAGTGGGGAGATGTACGAGCAGTACTTC. Translated: CASGEMYEQYF.

For this clone: Germline is not matched at one junction end, which may reflect a read error. The chain joins TRBV27 to TRBJ1-1; D is unresolved. CDR3 length equals 17 residues. CDR1 MNHEY and CDR2 SMNVEV come from the germline V gene (reference sequence). For the CDR3, the DNA is TGTGCCAGCAGTCTATCAAACCCGCATGGGTCCAACACTGAAGCTTTCTTT. Its translation: CASSLSNPHGSNTEAFF.

This chain connects TRBV6-1 to TRBJ1-2; possible D gene TRBD1, 6 bases. This CDR3 has 18 amino acids. Trimming took 1 base from V and 2 from J, leaving 20 bases between them. Germline V gene lookup returns CDR1 MNHNS and CDR2 SASEGT. The CDR3, as DNA: TGTGCCAGCAGTGAAGGGTTGCGACAGGATACCTTCAACTATGGCTACACCTTC. Protein sequence: CASSEGLRQDTFNYGYTF.

This clone was found once. The chain links TRBV4-1 to TRBJ2-3; TRBD2 matches at 12 bases. The germline V gene encodes CDR1 MGHRA and CDR2 YSYEKL. With V trimmed by 1 base and J by 5 bases, 10 bases remained unmatched. This CDR3 spans 18 amino acids. CDR3 nucleotide sequence: TGCGCCAGCAGCCAAGGACTAGCGGGAGAAGAGGAGGGAGATACGCAGTATTTT. Translated, it gives CASSQGLAGEEEGDTQYF.

This clone was counted once. V is TRBV9 and J is TRBJ2-7; D not resolved. CDR3 size: 15 residues. Trimming stripped 0 bases from V and 1 base from J, with 11 bases between. From germline, CDR1 is SGDLS and CDR2 YYNGEE. The CDR3 coding sequence is TGTGCCAGCAGCGTAGTTACTGTCCCTTCCTACGAGCAGTACTTC. Translated: CASSVVTVPSYEQYF.

There are a few counts of this clone. Different DNA sequences within this sample yield the same CDR3. The chain links TRBV9 to TRBJ1-1; D is uncertain. The CDR3 spans 13 residues. Trimming removed 0 bases at V and 4 bases at J, with 7 bases between. In germline, CDR1 is SGDLS, CDR2 YYNGEE. The CDR3 sequence is CASSVATGTEAFF. For the CDR3, the DNA is TGTGCCAGCAGCGTAGCTACGGGCACTGAAGCTTTCTTT.

This clone was counted a single time. The V and J genes are TRBV5-4 and TRBJ2-7; 14 positions agree with TRBD2. J was trimmed by 0 bases and V by 0 bases; bases with no gene match: 5. Looked up from germline, CDR1 is SGHNT and CDR2 is YYREEE (reference sequence). The CDR3 contains 18 residues. The CDR3 spells CASSLGLAGGLSSYEQYF. CDR3 nucleotide sequence: TGTGCCAGCAGCTTGGGACTAGCGGGAGGGCTGAGCTCCTACGAGCAGTACTTC.

To note about this clone: The sample has other DNA sequences that encode this CDR3 too. The chain couples TRBV2 to TRBJ1-1; 11 bases line up with TRBD1. There are 14 residues in the CDR3. V dropped 6 bases and J dropped 3; count of bases not matched to a gene: 3. In germline, CDR1 is SNHLY, CDR2 FYNNEI. Written as DNA, the CDR3 is TGTGCCAGCAGCCTGGGACAGGGGGACACTGAAGCTTTCTTT. It is translated as CASSLGQGDTEAFF.

The genes are TRBV4-3 and TRBJ1-1; TRBD1 matches at 8 bases. Germline V gene lookup returns CDR1 LGHNA and CDR2 YSLEER. This CDR3 is 12 amino acids long. Losses at the gene ends were 3 bases for V and 11 bases for J; bases not matched to a gene: 5. The CDR3 DNA follows: TGCGCCAGCAGCCAGACAGGGGTTATTGCTTTCTTT. The encoded protein is CASSQTGVIAFF.

The rearrangement links TRBV4-1 to TRBJ2-7; TRBD2 is a possible D gene (5 bases). The CDR3 length is 13 residues. The germline V gene has CDR1 MGHRA and CDR2 YSYEKL. V lost 0 bases, J lost 5 bases, and 8 bases lay in between. The CDR3 region is CASSQDGIHEQYF. The CDR3 nucleotides read TGCGCCAGCAGCCAAGACGGGATCCACGAGCAGTACTTC.